This TCR beta chain came from a study of T-cell memory formation after mild COVID-19. Study in general: Most TCR clusters belonged to a single donor. Regarding the study as a whole: Day 15 to 85 contracting clones showed balanced CD4/CD8; later expanders leaned CD4+. Pre-infection memory already had some responding clones, implying cross-reactive memory joined.

In regard to this clonotype: What it recognizes is unknown.

V gave up 3 bases and J gave up 6 bases, with 9 bases separating them. This CDR3 has 11 amino acids. Germline V gene sequence: CDR1 GTSNPN, CDR2 SVGIG (reference sequence). Constant-segment primers served in 5'RACE that generated TCR alpha and TCR beta cDNA libraries bearing sample barcodes and UMIs. MiXCR, run by TCRdb on the 5' RACE reads, gives a single entry per CDR3 protein. Of 300,000 or so distinct CDR3 sequences in the sample, approximately 15% are singletons; the top ten hold roughly 23%. Sequenced input: PBMCs or a T cell subset sorted from them (not recorded which). The chain links TRBV30 to TRBJ2-7; D may correspond to TRBD1 or TRBD2 (5 bases each). The receptor's source is a man between 18 and 29 years old who had mild COVID-19 (a few samples of this study predate the infection). Cell type and time point are not known. CDR3 DNA: TGTGCCTGGAGGCAGGGACCCGAGCAGTACTTC. Translating gives CAWRQGPEQYF.